A selection of T cell receptor beta chains follows, all from one sample in a study of cytomegalovirus exposure and HLA in healthy donors. Assay used: immunoSEQ multiplex PCR; TCRdb lists only in-frame clones, some missing. The sample includes under 150,000 clones, about four fifths seen only once; the top ten take about 2.5%. The source material was PBMCs. These receptors were obtained from a male donor in good health and CMV-seronegative. Both conserved end residues are part of each CDR3.

J gene,V gene,CDR3 protein
TRBJ2-3,TRBV7-8,CASSSFLAGTDTQYF
TRBJ2-5,TRBV4-2,CASSQDLERVQETQYF
TRBJ2-3,TRBV7-3,CASSLFRGGPDTQYF
TRBJ1-5,TRBV7-3,CASWTGEGQPQHF
TRBJ1-4,TRBV27,CASRKVGANEKLFF
TRBJ1-4,TRBV5-6,CASSPGQGALNEKLFF
TRBJ2-7,TRBV7-9,CASSAGQYYEQYF
TRBJ1-1,TRBV18,CASSPPLWQGNTEAFF
TRBJ2-7,TRBV30,CAWSMGAPAYEQYF
TRBJ2-7,TRBV6-1,CASSVGQIYEQYF
TRBJ2-1,TRBV5-8,CASSLITRLQFF
TRBJ2-5,TRBV5-4,CASSLLAGEGETQYF
TRBJ1-2,TRBV4-2,CASSQDFSEDYGYPF
TRBJ1-6,TRBV5-4,CASSLGGGDGSPLHF
TRBJ2-7,TRBV19,CASSIRRGGSLEQYF
TRBJ2-1,TRBV25-1,CASTARTSGGGNEQFF
TRBJ2-7,TRBV6-5,CASRGGGNEQYF
TRBJ1-5,TRBV19,CASTMLGGPDGNQPQHF
TRBJ2-1,TRBV28,CASTYRRGRVEGQFF
TRBJ2-1,TRBV19,CASSADRDNNEQFF
TRBJ1-5,TRBV11-2,CASSLAGNSNQPQHF
TRBJ2-1,TRBV27,CASQRSGRFNEQFF
TRBJ2-7,TRBV6-5,CASSYSLLSYEQYF
TRBJ1-1,TRBV19,CASGGYTEAFF
TRBJ1-4,TRBV19,CASSPGQGFIGEKLFF
TRBJ2-1,TRBV5-1,CASSLGGLAGYNEQFF
TRBJ1-2,TRBV5-6,CASSHIRAPEGDTF
TRBJ1-2,TRBV6-6,CASSYSWADGYTF
TRBJ2-7,TRBV4-2,CASSQEIASGRADEQYF
TRBJ2-7,TRBV10-3,CAISDYPRAGRSYEQYF
TRBJ2-5,TRBV25-1,CASSVGGAETQYF
TRBJ1-2,TRBV2,CASSEPGQGLYGYTF
TRBJ2-2,TRBV18,CASSPARVDTGELFF
TRBJ1-1,TRBV9,CASSVRVNTEAFF
TRBJ2-7,TRBV5-6,CASSLPGLAYEQYF
TRBJ1-5,TRBV6-6,CASSTIGDRDTEPQHF
TRBJ2-3,TRBV9,CASSVGGRGPDTQYF
TRBJ2-7,TRBV5-6,CASSSPGAYEQYF
TRBJ2-4,TRBV28,CASRGQINVAKNIQYF
TRBJ1-1,TRBV7-9,CASSSNRGPTNTEAFF
TRBJ2-1,TRBV7-3,CASSPVPVRSYNEQFF
TRBJ1-6,TRBV7-3,CASSLDRREGSPLHF